This is a list of T cell receptor beta chains from one sample in a study of CD4+ T cells in melanoma. The method was immunoSEQ multiplex PCR; TCRdb's version includes in-frame clones alone and lacks a portion of them. The table includes around 10,000 clones, roughly two thirds detected once. Source material: cells from a culture (not recorded whether cultured in vitro). Receptor source: a human donor with melanoma. CDR3s include the opening cysteine and the closing phenylalanine or tryptophan. Part of the rows lack a size; the others show once, few, many or a class for expanded clones.

J gene,CDR3 length,clone size,V gene,CDR3 protein
TRBJ1-1,11,-,TRBV20-1,CGRKAGQLAFF
TRBJ1-2,13,few,TRBV18,CASSPSPGDGYTF
TRBJ1-2,16,-,TRBV6-1,CASSESRTALRGGYTF
TRBJ2-5,13,-,TRBV18,CASSPPSYETQYF
TRBJ1-4,15,-,TRBV21-1,CASSKKAQINEKLFF
TRBJ1-2,14,-,TRBV19,CASSIGGGIYGYTF
TRBJ1-1,16,-,TRBV19,CASTLPSGQGNTEAFF
TRBJ2-1,13,once,TRBV7-6,CASAGGAKGEQFF
TRBJ1-5,15,-,TRBV19,CASSIGLGGNQPQHF
TRBJ2-7,12,once,TRBV5-5,CASSLVGNEQYF
TRBJ2-1,15,-,TRBV9,CASSLSGGAFNEQFF
TRBJ1-3,16,-,TRBV13,CASSPRRRGPGNTIYF
TRBJ2-4,16,-,TRBV14,CASSPQLSASKNIQYF
TRBJ2-5,15,once,TRBV5-5,CASSLNPGSEETQYF
TRBJ1-5,16,-,TRBV2,CASRGDREESNQPQHF
TRBJ2-2,19,-,TRBV11-2,CASSSGLAGYGTNTGELFF
TRBJ2-2,17,-,TRBV11-3,CASSPRGNRGNTGELFF
TRBJ2-5,14,-,TRBV11-2,CASNRRGPGETQYF
TRBJ1-5,15,-,TRBV12-5,CASGPGGGRNQPQHF
TRBJ1-5,13,-,TRBV12-5,CASGLESNQPQHF
TRBJ1-1,13,-,TRBV5-4,CAVKGGSDTEAFF
TRBJ2-4,16,-,TRBV9,CASSVGGSGGQNIQYF
TRBJ1-1,14,-,TRBV7-8,CASSVGPETTEAFF
TRBJ1-2,14,few,TRBV19,CATHREGGNYGYTF
TRBJ2-1,13,few,TRBV5-4,CASSSDRAGEQFF
TRBJ2-5,14,-,TRBV27,CASSSQRFRETQYF
TRBJ2-7,14,-,TRBV7-9,CASSLTSGGHEQYF
TRBJ2-1,15,-,TRBV18,CASSPNSVSYNEQFF
TRBJ2-3,15,-,TRBV10-1,CASSDPRGYVDTQYF
TRBJ2-1,15,-,TRBV6-6,CASSLGAGGPNEQFF
TRBJ2-7,16,-,TRBV2,CASSLGLLDGSYEQYF
TRBJ2-2,13,-,TRBV7-3,CASSLINTGELFF
TRBJ2-7,14,-,TRBV30,CAWPSFSSGGEQYF
TRBJ2-2,15,-,TRBV5-6,CASSLVQSNTGELFF
TRBJ1-2,15,-,TRBV7-2,CASSVVTVTNYGYTF
TRBJ1-1,11,-,TRBV20-1,CSAQHDTEAFF
TRBJ2-7,13,few,TRBV19,CASSTGTIYEQYF
TRBJ2-1,15,-,TRBV5-1,CASSLQGALYNEQFF
TRBJ2-7,14,-,TRBV7-8,CASSLQTGHYEQYF
TRBJ2-3,14,-,TRBV30,CACRYRGGTDTQYF
TRBJ2-3,19,-,TRBV5-1,CASSSRAFLAGAFGDTQYF
TRBJ2-1,14,-,TRBV18,CASSPGIRDNEQFF
TRBJ2-1,13,-,TRBV30,CAWEFRRGNEQFF
TRBJ1-2,13,-,TRBV2,CASSVGPRYGYTF
TRBJ2-1,16,-,TRBV6-1,CASSEERGGSYNEQFF
TRBJ1-2,15,few,TRBV5-4,CASSLSRGGTYGYTF
TRBJ1-6,13,-,TRBV11-1,CASSARWDSPLHF
TRBJ1-2,14,-,TRBV19,CASSMRGRAHGYTF
TRBJ2-5,16,-,TRBV5-5,CASSTGPLAAQEAQYF
TRBJ1-5,14,-,TRBV27,CASSYKDSNQPQHF
TRBJ1-4,15,-,TRBV6-6,CASSPRTVSNEKLFF
TRBJ2-1,15,-,TRBV4-1,CASSQRSGGVNEQFF
TRBJ1-6,14,-,TRBV5-1,CASTWTGSNSPLHF
TRBJ1-1,17,-,TRBV29-1,CSVGMGSGQGGNTEAFF
TRBJ1-2,15,few,TRBV18,CASSLLGQGLSGYTF
TRBJ2-7,15,few,TRBV18,CASSPAVSGPNEQYF
TRBJ2-3,13,medium-sized,TRBV7-7,CASSLARRDTQYF